This TCR beta chain came from a study of T cell responses to AZD1222 COVID-19 vaccine. Findings of the study overall: Only a handful of AZD1222 recipients were seropositive at baseline. Researchers took repertoire samples only after the peak T cell response had come. The donor cohort was predominantly white British with a female majority, and clonal diversity may have been underestimated.

Sequenced by immunoSEQ multiplex PCR; TCRdb stores in-frame clones only, minus some. The table lists roughly 150,000 clones, about 92% of them singletons, with approximately 0.98% in the top ten. As concerns this clone: Antigen specificity is unknown.

V lost 9 bases, J lost 5 bases, and 17 bases lay in between. The CDR3 sequence is 14 residues long. The germline gives CDR1 ENHRY, CDR2 SYGVKD. The TCR was taken from an adult who received the AZD1222 COVID-19 vaccine. The genes are TRBV10-3 and TRBJ1-5; perhaps TRBD1 as D (5 bases). Sequences were derived from peripheral blood, sampled 28 days after the second AZD1222 dose. The CDR3 spells CAMGDGHGDQPQHF. The CDR3 region has the DNA TGTGCCATGGGGGACGGACACGGGGATCAGCCCCAGCATTTT.